This TCR beta chain was profiled in a study of PD-1 blockade in classical Hodgkin lymphoma. In its sample, this clone was seen once. Its target is not known. CDR1 SGHTA and CDR2 FQGTGA come from the germline V gene. Trimming cost V 2 bases and J 5 bases, with 16 bases left between them. This CDR3 contains 16 residues. Repertoires were generated with immunoSEQ multiplex PCR, while TCRdb's copy carries only in-frame clones and drops some. The sample gives approximately 160,000 clones, around four fifths of which show up once; about 9.2% is in the top ten. Every single patient, without exception, relapsed after autologous stem cell transplantation, and brentuximab vedotin exposure varied. When best responses were assessed, they were complete response, partial response or progressive disease. Study-level points and caveats: Some patients started nivolumab under 1 year after ASCT, and they were excluded. Complete responders entered with baseline diversity on par with newly diagnosed patients, the results showed. When set against healthy donors, newly diagnosed patients were reported to show lower baseline TCR diversity.

The clonotype was recovered from a human donor with classical Hodgkin lymphoma. The chain carries TRBV7-3 and TRBJ2-1; D not resolved. Source: peripheral blood mononuclear cells (PBMCs), taken before the second cycle of nivolumab. This chain's CDR3 is CASSLSWAGGNNEQFF. In nucleotides, the CDR3 is TGTGCCAGCAGCTTATCGTGGGCAGGCGGTAACAATGAGCAGTTCTTC.